This TCR beta chain was recovered during a study of blood T cell repertoires in COVID-19. Per the original methods: Quantification of nucleated cells was approximated via reference gene primer amplification. Profiling relied on immunoSEQ multiplex PCR, and the TCRdb table lists in-frame clones only, not all of them. V and J calls and clone size are given by that table; D and trimming were obtained from the DNA. This sample has more than 200,000 clones, with under 85% found just once. The CDR3 has 11 amino acids. The ends lost 3 bases at V and 10 bases at J; junction bases unmatched: 5. CDR1 and CDR2 from the germline V gene are DFQATT and SNEGSKA (reference sequence).

The sequencing sample was made of PBMCs or T cells enriched from blood (not recorded which). This receptor was obtained from a man in his sixties who had recovered from COVID-19. This sequence joins TRBV20-1 and TRBJ1-1; TRBD1 agrees at 7 bases. CDR3 DNA: TGCAGTGCTAGGACAGGGAGTTCAGCTTTCTTT. It codes for CSARTGSSAFF.